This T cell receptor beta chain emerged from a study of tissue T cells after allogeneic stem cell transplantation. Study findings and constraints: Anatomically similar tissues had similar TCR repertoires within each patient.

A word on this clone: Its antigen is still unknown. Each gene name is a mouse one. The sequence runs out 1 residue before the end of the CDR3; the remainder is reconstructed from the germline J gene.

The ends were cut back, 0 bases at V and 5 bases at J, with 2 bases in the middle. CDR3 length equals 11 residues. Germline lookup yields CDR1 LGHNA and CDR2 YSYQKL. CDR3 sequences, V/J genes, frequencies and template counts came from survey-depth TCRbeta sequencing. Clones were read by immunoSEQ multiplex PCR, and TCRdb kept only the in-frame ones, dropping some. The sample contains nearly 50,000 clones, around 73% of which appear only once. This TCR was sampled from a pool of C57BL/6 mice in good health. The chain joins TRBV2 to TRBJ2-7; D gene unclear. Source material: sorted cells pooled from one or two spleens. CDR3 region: CASSQDNEQYF. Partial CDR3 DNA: TGTGCCAGCAGCCAAGATAATGAACAGTAC.